This T cell receptor (beta chain) was found in a study of T cell responses to AZD1222 COVID-19 vaccine. V shed 1 base and J shed 4 bases, with 4 bases lying between them. This CDR3 comprises 11 residues. Germline V gives CDR1 GTSNPN, CDR2 SVGIG (reference sequence). Method: immunoSEQ multiplex PCR; TCRdb's copy keeps in-frame clones and lacks some. The sample lists some 90,000 clones, 70% to 90% occurring once. This sample comprised peripheral blood, obtained on day 0 of AZD1222 vaccination. The chain is built from TRBV30 and TRBJ1-2; D unresolved. This sequence was found in an adult in good health. The CDR3 loop is CAWSAAYGYTF. CDR3 bases: TGTGCCTGGAGTGCAGCCTATGGCTACACCTTC.